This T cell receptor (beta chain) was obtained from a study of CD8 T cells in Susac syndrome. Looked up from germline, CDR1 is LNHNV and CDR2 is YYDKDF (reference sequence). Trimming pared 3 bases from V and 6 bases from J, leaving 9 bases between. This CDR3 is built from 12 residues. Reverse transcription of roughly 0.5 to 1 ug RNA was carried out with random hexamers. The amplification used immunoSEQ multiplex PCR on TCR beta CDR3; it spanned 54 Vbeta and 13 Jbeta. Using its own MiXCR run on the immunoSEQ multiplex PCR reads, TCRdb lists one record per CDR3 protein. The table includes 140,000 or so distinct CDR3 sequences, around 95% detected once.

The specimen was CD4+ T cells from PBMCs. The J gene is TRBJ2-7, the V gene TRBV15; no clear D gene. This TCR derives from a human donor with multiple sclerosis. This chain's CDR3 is CATSRAHSEQYF. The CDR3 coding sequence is TGTGCCACCAGCAGGGCCCACTCCGAGCAGTACTTC.